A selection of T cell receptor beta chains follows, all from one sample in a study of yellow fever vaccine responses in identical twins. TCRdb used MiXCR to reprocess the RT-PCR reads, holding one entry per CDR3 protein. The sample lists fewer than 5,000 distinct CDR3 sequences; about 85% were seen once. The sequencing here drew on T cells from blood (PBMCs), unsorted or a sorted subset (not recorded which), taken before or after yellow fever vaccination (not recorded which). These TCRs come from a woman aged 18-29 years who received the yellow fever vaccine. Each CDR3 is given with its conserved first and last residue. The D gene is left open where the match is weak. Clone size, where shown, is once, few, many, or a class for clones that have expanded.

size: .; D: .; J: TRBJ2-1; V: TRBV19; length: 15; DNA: TGTGCCAGTAGTATTTTCATGACACCCTACAATGAGCAGTTCTTC; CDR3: CASSIFMTPYNEQFF
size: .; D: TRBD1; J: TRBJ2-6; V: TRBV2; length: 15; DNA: TGTGCCAGCAGTGAAACAGGGGCTGGGGCCAACGTCCTGACTTTC; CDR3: CASSETGAGANVLTF
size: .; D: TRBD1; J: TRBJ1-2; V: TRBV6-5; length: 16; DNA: TGTGCCAGCAGTTTACGTCCAGGGGGTCAGAACTATGGCTACACCTTC; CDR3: CASSLRPGGQNYGYTF
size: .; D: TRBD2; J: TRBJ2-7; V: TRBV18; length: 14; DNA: TGTGCCAGCTCACCAATAGCGGGAGAGGGCGAGCAGTACTTC; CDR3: CASSPIAGEGEQYF
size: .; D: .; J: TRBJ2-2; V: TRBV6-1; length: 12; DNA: TGTGCCAGCAGTACCGGGACCGGGGAGCTGTTTTTT; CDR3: CASSTGTGELFF
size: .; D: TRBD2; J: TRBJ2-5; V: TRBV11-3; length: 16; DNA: TGTGCCAGCAGCACTCGGAAGGCTAGCGGGAGAGAGACCCAGTACTTC; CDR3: CASSTRKASGRETQYF
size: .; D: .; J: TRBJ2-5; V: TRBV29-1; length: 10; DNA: TGCAGCGTTGCGCAAGAGACCCAGTACTTC; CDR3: CSVAQETQYF
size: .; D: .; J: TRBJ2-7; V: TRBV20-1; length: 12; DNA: TGCAGTGCCGGGATCATCTCCTACGAGCAGTACTTC; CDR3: CSAGIISYEQYF
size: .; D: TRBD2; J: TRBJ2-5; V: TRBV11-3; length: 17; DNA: TGTGCCAGCAGCTTATATTTGTTGGCGGGGGGGCAAGAGACCCAGTACTTC; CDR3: CASSLYLLAGGQETQYF
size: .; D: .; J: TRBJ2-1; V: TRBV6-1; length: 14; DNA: TGTGCCAGCAGCGTCCGGGACTTCGACAATGAGCAGTTCTTC; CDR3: CASSVRDFDNEQFF
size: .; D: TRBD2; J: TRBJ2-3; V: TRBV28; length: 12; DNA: TGTGCCAGCAGTCGAGGGGAGGGTACGCAGTATTTT; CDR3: CASSRGEGTQYF
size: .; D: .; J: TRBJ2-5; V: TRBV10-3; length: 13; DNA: TGTGCCACCCTCAGGGGGGAACAAGAGACCCAGTACTTC; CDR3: CATLRGEQETQYF
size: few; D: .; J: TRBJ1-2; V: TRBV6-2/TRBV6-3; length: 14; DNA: TGTGCCAGCAGTTACTCGAGTGGGAATCAAGGCTACACCTTC; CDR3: CASSYSSGNQGYTF
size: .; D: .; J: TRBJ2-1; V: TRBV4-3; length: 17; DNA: TGCGCCAGCAGCCAAGTTCCCTACCAAGGACTAAAGAATGAGCAGTTCTTC; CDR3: CASSQVPYQGLKNEQFF
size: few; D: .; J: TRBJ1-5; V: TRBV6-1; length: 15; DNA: TGTGCCAGCAGTGAAGGTCATAGGGGTCGACAGCCCCAGCATTTT; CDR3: CASSEGHRGRQPQHF
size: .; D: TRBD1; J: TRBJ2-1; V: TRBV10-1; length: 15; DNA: TGCGCCAGCAGTGTCGAGGGACAGGGGTGGGATGAGCAGTTCTTC; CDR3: CASSVEGQGWDEQFF
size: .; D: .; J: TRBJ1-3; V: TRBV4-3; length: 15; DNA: TGCGCCAGCAGCCAAGGCGTTCCATCTGGAAACACCATATATTTT; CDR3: CASSQGVPSGNTIYF
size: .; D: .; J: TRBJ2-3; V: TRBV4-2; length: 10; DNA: TGTGCCAGCAGCCGAGATACGCAGTATTTT; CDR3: CASSRDTQYF
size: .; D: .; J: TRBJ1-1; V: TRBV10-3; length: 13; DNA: TGTGCCATCCTTAAGGCCATGGGCACTGAAGCTTTCTTT; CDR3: CAILKAMGTEAFF
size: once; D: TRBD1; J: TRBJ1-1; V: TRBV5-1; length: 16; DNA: TGCGCCAGCAGCTTGGCCGTAACAGGGGACAACACTGAAGCTTTCTTT; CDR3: CASSLAVTGDNTEAFF
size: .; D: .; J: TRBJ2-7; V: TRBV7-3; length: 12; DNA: TGTGCCAGCAGCCTGGGAACCTACGAGCAGTACTTC; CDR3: CASSLGTYEQYF
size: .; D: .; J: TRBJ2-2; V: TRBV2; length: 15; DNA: TGTGCCAGCAGTCACCCGGGGGCGAACACCGGGGAGCTGTTTTTT; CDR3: CASSHPGANTGELFF
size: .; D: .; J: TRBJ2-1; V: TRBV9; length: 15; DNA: TGTGCCAGCAGCGCTGGGGGGAGCTCCTACAATGAGCAGTTCTTC; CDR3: CASSAGGSSYNEQFF